This T cell receptor (beta chain) was sequenced in a study of cytomegalovirus exposure and HLA in healthy donors. It was with 60 Vbeta and 13 Jbeta primers that the PCR ran. Profiling relied on immunoSEQ multiplex PCR, and the TCRdb table lists in-frame clones only, not all of them. The table includes over 150,000 clones, around 72% detected once. The receptor was derived from a man in his fifties in good health and CMV-seronegative. Sequencing used PBMCs.

The CDR3 reads CAILPGGIVSGDTQYF. The CDR3 DNA reads TGTGCCATCCTCCCTGGGGGGATCGTTTCTGGAGATACGCAGTATTTT. The genes are TRBV28 and TRBJ2-3; tentatively, D is TRBD2 (6 bases). V lost 10 bases to trimming and J lost 5 bases, with 25 bases between them. The CDR3 runs to 16 residues. Germline values: CDR1 MDHEN, CDR2 SYDVKM.